This T cell receptor beta chain was recorded in a study of shared clonotypes between healthy human individuals. Losses at the gene ends were 5 bases for V and 9 bases for J; bases not matched to a gene: 13. The V gene's germline CDR1 is SEHNR and CDR2 FQNEAQ (reference sequence). This CDR3 spans 16 amino acids. Clones were sequenced by immunoSEQ multiplex PCR, and TCRdb holds only the in-frame ones, with some missing. The sample consists of around 2.3 million clones, 90% to 97% of them appearing once. Source material: naive CD4+ T cells sorted from blood. Subset meaning: CD45RA+ positively selected. The chain joins TRBV7-9 to TRBJ2-1, with 10 bases matching TRBD2. The TCR sequence derives from a young man in good health. CDR3 nucleotide sequence: TGTGCCAGCAGCCCCCAAGGGCTAGCGGGGGCCTTTGAGCAGTTCTTC. Residues: CASSPQGLAGAFEQFF.